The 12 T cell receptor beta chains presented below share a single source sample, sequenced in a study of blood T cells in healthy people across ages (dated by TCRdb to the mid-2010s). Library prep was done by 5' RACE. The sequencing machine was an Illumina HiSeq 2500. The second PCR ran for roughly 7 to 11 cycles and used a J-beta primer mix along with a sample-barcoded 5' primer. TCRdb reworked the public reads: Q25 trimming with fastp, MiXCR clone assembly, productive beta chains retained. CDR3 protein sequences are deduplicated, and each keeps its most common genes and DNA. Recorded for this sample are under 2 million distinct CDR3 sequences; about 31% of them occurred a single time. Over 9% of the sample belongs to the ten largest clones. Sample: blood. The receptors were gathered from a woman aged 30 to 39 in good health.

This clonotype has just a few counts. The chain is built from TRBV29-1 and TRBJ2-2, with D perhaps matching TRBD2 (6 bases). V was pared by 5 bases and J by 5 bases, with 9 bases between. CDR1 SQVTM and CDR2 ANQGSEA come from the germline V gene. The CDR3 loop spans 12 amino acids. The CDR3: CSVWRGTGELFF. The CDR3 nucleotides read TGCAGCGTTTGGCGGGGAACCGGGGAGCTGTTTTTT.

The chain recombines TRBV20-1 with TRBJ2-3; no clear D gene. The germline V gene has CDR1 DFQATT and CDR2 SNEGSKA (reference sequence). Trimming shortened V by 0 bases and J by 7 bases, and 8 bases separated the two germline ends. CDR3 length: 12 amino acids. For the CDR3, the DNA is TGCAGTGCTAGAGATATCCGGAATACGCAGTATTTT. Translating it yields CSARDIRNTQYF.

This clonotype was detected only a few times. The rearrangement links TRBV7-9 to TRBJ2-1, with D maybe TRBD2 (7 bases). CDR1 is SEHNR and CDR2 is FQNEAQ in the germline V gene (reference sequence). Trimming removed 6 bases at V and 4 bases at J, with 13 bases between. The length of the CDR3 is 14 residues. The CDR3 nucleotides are TGTGCCAGCAGGCCGGGGGGCGGTTACAATGAGCAGTTCTTC. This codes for CASRPGGGYNEQFF.

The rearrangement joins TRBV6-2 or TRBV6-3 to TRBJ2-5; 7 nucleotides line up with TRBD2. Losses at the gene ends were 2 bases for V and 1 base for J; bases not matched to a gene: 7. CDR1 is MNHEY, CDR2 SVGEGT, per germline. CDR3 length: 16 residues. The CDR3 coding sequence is TGTGCCAGCAGTTACGACCTGGGAGGGTGCCAAGAGACCCAGTACTTC. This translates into CASSYDLGGCQETQYF.

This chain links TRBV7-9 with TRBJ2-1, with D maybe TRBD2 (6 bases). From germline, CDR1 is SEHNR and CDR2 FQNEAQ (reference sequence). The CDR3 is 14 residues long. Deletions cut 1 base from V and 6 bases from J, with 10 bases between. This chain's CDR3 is CASSLGLVPNEQFF. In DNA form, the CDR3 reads TGTGCCAGCAGCTTAGGACTAGTTCCCAATGAGCAGTTCTTC.

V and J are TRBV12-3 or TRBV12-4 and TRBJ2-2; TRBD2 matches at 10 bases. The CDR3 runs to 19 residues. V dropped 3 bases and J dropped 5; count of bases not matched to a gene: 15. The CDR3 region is CASSFSGLAGAPRTGELFF. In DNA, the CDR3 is TGTGCCAGCAGTTTTTCGGGGCTAGCGGGGGCCCCAAGGACCGGGGAGCTGTTTTTT.

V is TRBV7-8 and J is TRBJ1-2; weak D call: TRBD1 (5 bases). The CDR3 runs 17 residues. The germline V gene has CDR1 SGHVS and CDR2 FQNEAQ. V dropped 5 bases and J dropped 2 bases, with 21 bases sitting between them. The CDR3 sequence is CASSQPRSDTVNYGYTF. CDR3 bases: TGTGCCAGCAGCCAACCTCGTTCGGACACCGTAAACTATGGCTACACCTTC. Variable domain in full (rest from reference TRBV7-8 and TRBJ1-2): GAGVSQSPRYKVAKRGQDVALRCDPISGHVSLFWYQQALGQGPEFLTYFQNEAQLDKSGLPSDRFFAERPEGSVSTLKIQRTQQEDSAVYLCASSQPRSDTVNYGYTFGSGTRLTVV.

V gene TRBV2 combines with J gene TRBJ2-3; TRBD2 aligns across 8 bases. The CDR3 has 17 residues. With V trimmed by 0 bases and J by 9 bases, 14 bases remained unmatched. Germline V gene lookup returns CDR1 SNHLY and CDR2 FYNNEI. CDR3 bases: TGTGCCAGCAGTGAAGCTGGACTAGCATCCCCCGTCGACACGCAGTATTTT. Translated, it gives CASSEAGLASPVDTQYF.

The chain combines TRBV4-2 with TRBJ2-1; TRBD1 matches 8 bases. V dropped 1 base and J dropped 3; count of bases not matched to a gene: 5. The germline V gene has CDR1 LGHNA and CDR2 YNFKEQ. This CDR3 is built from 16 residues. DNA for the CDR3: TGTGCCAGCAGCCAAGGTCTCGGGACAGGCTACAATGAGCAGTTCTTC. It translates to CASSQGLGTGYNEQFF.

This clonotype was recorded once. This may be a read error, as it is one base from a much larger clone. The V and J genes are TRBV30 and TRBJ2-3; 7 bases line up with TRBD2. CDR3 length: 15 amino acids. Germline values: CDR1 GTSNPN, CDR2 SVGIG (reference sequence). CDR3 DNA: TGTGCCTGGACCCTCAACGGGGGGATCACAGGTACGCAGTATTTT. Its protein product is CAWTLNGGITGTQYF.

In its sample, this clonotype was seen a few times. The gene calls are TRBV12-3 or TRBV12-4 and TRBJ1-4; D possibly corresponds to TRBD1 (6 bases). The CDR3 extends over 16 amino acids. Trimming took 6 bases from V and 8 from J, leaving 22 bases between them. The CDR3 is CASSSRQSLRGEKLFF. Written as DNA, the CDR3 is TGTGCCAGCAGCTCCCGGCAGTCACTGAGGGGGGAAAAACTGTTTTTT.

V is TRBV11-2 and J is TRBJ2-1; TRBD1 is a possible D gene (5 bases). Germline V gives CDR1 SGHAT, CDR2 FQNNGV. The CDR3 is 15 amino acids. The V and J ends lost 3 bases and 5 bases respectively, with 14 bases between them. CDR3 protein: CASSFGAMENNEQFF. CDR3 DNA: TGTGCCAGCAGCTTTGGGGCTATGGAAAACAATGAGCAGTTCTTC.